This T cell receptor (beta chain) was sequenced in a study of glioma-infiltrating T cells after dendritic cell vaccination. Study-wide background: Patients had newly diagnosed or recurrent glioblastoma and received dendritic cell vaccines.

Sequencing used immunoSEQ multiplex PCR; TCRdb keeps in-frame clones, though not all of them. Of 55,000 to 75,000 clones listed, approximately 80% were seen once; the top ten hold 15% to 18%. Trimming pared 4 bases from V and 6 bases from J, leaving 18 bases between. Germline values: CDR1 GTSNPN, CDR2 SVGIG (reference sequence). The length of the CDR3 is 14 residues. Time point reported: after dendritic cell vaccination, including at tumor progression/relapse. This chain connects TRBV30 to TRBJ1-2; D is perhaps TRBD1 (5 bases). The source material was blood, sampled after dendritic cell vaccination. The origin of this receptor is a human donor with glioblastoma. CDR3 nucleotides: TGTGCCTGGAATGTCGGACACCCGACGGATGGCTACACCTTC. Encoded protein: CAWNVGHPTDGYTF.